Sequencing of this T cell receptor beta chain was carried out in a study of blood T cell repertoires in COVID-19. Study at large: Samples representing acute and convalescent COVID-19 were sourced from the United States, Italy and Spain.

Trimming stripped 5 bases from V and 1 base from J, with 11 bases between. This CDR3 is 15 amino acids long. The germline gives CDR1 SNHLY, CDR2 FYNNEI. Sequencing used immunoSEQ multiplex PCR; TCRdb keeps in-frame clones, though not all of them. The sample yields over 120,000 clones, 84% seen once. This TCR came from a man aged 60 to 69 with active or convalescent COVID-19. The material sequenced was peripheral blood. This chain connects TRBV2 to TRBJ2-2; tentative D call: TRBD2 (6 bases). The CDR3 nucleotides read TGTGCCAGCAGTTACCAAGCGGGGAACACCGGGGAGCTGTTTTTT. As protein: CASSYQAGNTGELFF.